The T cell receptor beta chain under discussion was sequenced for a study of blood T cell repertoires in COVID-19. The protocol was immunoSEQ multiplex PCR, while the TCRdb copy is restricted to in-frame clones and leaves out a portion. The sample shows tens of thousands of clones, 65% to 85% of them seen only once. V was cut by 1 base and J by 6 bases, with 14 bases left in between. Germline V gene data show CDR1 as SGHRS and CDR2 as YFSETQ. This CDR3 comprises 15 residues. Sequencing was performed on peripheral blood. V is TRBV5-1 and J is TRBJ1-5; D unresolved. The TCR originated in a man between 65 and 79 years old with active COVID-19. The CDR3 here is CASSLSRSGSQPQHF. CDR3 sequence (DNA): TGCGCCAGCAGCTTGTCCCGGTCCGGGAGTCAGCCCCAGCATTTT.